The entry below gives a single TCR beta chain sequence along with its context. At one end the junction does not follow the germline gene, possibly because of a read error. MiXCR, run by TCRdb on the reads, gives a single entry per CDR3 protein. The data show hundreds of thousands of distinct CDR3 sequences, with over 7.5% seen just once and roughly 4.5% held by the top ten. These data originate in a study of T cell repertoires in cytomegalovirus infection. The sequence was obtained from a human donor in good health (CMV status not recorded). Some clones in this sample may be carry-over from other donors' samples. The source material was PBMCs.

In nucleotides, the CDR3 is TGTGCCAGCAGGGAAGACAGGACAACCACAGATACGCAGTATTTT. Translating it yields CASREDRTTTDTQYF. The genes are TRBV2 and TRBJ2-3; perhaps TRBD1 as D (6 bases). CDR1 is SNHLY, CDR2 FYNNEI, per germline. The CDR3 totals 15 residues.